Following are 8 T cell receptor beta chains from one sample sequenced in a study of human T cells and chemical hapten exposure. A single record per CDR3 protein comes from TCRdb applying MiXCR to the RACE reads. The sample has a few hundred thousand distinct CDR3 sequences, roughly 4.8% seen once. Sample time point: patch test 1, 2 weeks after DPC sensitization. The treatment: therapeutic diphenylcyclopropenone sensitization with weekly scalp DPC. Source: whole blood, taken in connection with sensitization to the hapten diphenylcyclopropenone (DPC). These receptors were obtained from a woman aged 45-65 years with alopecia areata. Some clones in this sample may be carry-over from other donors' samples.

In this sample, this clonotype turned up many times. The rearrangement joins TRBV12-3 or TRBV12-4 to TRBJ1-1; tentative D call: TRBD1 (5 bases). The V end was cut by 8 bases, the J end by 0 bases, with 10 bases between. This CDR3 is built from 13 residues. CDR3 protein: CASLTGLNTEAFF. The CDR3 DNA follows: TGTGCCAGCCTCACGGGGCTGAACACTGAAGCTTTCTTT.

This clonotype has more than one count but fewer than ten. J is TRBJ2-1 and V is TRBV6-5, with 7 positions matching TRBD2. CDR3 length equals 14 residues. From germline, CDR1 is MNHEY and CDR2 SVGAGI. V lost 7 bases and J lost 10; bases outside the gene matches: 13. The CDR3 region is CASNSLAGAEEQFF. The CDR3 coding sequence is TGTGCCAGCAATTCCCTTGCGGGAGCGGAAGAGCAGTTCTTC.

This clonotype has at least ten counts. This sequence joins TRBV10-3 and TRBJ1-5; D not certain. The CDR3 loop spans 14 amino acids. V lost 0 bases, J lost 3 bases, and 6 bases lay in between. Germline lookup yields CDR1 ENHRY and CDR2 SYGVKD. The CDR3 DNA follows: TGTGCCATCAGTGAGTCCCCGAACAATCAGCCCCAGCATTTT. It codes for CAISESPNNQPQHF.

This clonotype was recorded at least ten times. CDR3 loop: CATSGRQEPTDTQYF. The CDR3 bases are TGTGCCACCAGTGGGAGACAGGAACCCACAGATACGCAGTATTTT. The V call is TRBV24-1, the J call TRBJ2-3; possible D gene TRBD1, 6 bases. Germline values: CDR1 KGHDR, CDR2 SFDVKD. The CDR3 consists of 15 residues. V was trimmed by 5 bases and J by 2 bases, leaving 13 bases between them.

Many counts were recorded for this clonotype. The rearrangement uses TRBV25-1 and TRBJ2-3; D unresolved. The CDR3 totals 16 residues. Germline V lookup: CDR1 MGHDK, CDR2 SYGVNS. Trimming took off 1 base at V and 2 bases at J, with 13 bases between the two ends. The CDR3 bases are TGTGCCAGCAGTGAATTTCAACGCGGAGCCACAGATACGCAGTATTTT. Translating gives CASSEFQRGATDTQYF.

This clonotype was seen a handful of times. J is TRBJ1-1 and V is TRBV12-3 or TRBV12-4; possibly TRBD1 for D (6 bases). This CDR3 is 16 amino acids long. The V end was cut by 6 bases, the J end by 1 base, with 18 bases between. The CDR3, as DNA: TGTGCCAGCAGGGCGGACTTAAGGGGGGCGAACACTGAAGCTTTCTTT. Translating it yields CASRADLRGANTEAFF.

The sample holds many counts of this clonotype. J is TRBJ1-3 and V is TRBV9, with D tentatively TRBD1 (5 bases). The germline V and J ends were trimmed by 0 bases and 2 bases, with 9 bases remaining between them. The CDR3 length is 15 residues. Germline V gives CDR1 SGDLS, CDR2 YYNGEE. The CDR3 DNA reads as TGTGCCAGCAGCGTAGCTGCAGGGACTGGAAACACCATATATTTT. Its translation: CASSVAAGTGNTIYF. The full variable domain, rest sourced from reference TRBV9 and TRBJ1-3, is DSGVTQTPKHLITATGQRVTLRCSPRSGDLSVYWYQQSLDQGLQFLIQYYNGEERAKGNILERFSAQQFPDLHSELNLSSLELGDSALYFCASSVAAGTGNTIYFGEGSWLTVV.

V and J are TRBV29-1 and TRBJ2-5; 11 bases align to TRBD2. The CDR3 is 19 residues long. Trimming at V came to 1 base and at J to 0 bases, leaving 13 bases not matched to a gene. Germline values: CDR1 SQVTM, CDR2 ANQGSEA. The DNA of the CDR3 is TGCAGCGTTGAAGGCCTAGCGGGGGGTTTCAAATATTACCAAGAGACCCAGTACTTC. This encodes CSVEGLAGGFKYYQETQYF.